The subject of this entry is one T cell receptor (beta chain). Antigen unknown. When replicate PCRs were run on sorted subsets, they used around 200 ng DNA, about 30,000 T cell genomes. The assay was immunoSEQ multiplex PCR, and TCRdb's table has in-frame clones only and misses some. Seen here are about 670,000 clones, 72% observed once, and the top ten hold about 1.7%. Trimming left V 1 base short and J 0 bases short, with 10 bases between. Per germline, CDR1 KGHSH and CDR2 LQKENI. The CDR3 is 16 amino acids. This entry is derived from a study of shared clonotypes between healthy human individuals. Study summary: CD8 memory received one plate per donor, CD8 naive two, CD4 memory three and CD4 naive three. General study findings and limits: Limitation of the genetic and exposure-history diversity represented came from the few donors. Clonotypes not shared had lower generation probabilities than those common to all four donors.

The sequencing input was memory CD4+ T cells sorted from blood. As for subset: CD45RA-negative fraction. The sequence derives from a woman in her 30s in good health. The chain combines TRBV18 with TRBJ2-1; D is possibly TRBD1 (6 bases). CDR3 coding DNA: TGTGCCAGCTCACCACTAGGGGGAGACTCCTACAATGAGCAGTTCTTC. Protein: CASSPLGGDSYNEQFF.